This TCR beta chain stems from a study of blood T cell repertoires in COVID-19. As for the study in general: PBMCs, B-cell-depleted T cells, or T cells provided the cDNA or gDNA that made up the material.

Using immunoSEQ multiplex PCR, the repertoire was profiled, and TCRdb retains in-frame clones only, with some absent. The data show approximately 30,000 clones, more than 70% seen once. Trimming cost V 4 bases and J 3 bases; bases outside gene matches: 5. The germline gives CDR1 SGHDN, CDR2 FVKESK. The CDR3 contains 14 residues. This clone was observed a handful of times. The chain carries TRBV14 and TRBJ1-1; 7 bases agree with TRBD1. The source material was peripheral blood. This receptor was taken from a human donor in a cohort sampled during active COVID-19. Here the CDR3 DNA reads TGTGCCAGCAGCCCACAGGGGTGGTACACTGAAGCTTTCTTT. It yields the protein CASSPQGWYTEAFF. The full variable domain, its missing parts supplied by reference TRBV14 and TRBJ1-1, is EAGVTQFPSHSVIEKGQTVTLRCDPISGHDNLYWYRRVMGKEIKFLLHFVKESKQDESGMPNNRFLAERTGGTYSTLKVQPAELEDSGVYFCASSPQGWYTEAFFGQGTRLTVV.